The rows below give T cell receptor beta chains drawn from one sample of a study of cytomegalovirus exposure and HLA in healthy donors. Data came from immunoSEQ multiplex PCR; TCRdb stores just in-frame clones and leaves some out. Here the sample spans roughly 100,000 clones, roughly 80% being singletons. The sample consisted of PBMCs. The receptors originated from a man aged 35-49 years in good health and CMV-seronegative. CDR3s include the opening cysteine and the closing phenylalanine or tryptophan. The order of the fields is clone size, J gene, D gene, V gene, CDR3 DNA, CDR3 protein. D genes are given only for firm matches. The size entry is marked missing in some rows and otherwise reads once, few, many or a size class.

NA | TRBJ2-1 | NA | TRBV12-5 | TGTGCTAGTGGTTTGGTACAGTCGGCGGGTGAGCAGTTCTTC | CASGLVQSAGEQFF
NA | TRBJ1-4 | NA | TRBV4-1 | TGCGCCAGCAGCCAAGGGCCCCACGCTCAGGGAGGTGATGAAAAACTGTTTTTT | CASSQGPHAQGGDEKLFF
NA | TRBJ2-1 | NA | TRBV11-2 | TGTGCCAGCAGCTTAGGGGAAGGGGCGAGCTCCTACAATGAGCAGTTCTTC | CASSLGEGASSYNEQFF
NA | TRBJ2-1 | TRBD1 | TRBV6-4 | TGTGCCAGCAGTGCCGGGACAGGGACCTACAATGAGCAGTTCTTC | CASSAGTGTYNEQFF
NA | TRBJ2-5 | TRBD1 | TRBV5-1 | TGCGCCAGCAGCCAAGGGACAGGAGGCGAGACCCAGTACTTC | CASSQGTGGETQYF
few | TRBJ2-1 | TRBD2 | TRBV5-1 | TGCGCCAGCAGCTTGGTGGTAGCGGGGGCGGGGAATGAGCAGTTCTTC | CASSLVVAGAGNEQFF
NA | TRBJ2-7 | TRBD1 | TRBV18 | TGTGCCAGCTCACCATACCAGGGGGCTTACTACGAGCAGTACTTC | CASSPYQGAYYEQYF
NA | TRBJ1-5 | NA | TRBV7-9 | TGCGCCAGCAGCTTAGGAGGGCTCTATAGCAATCAGCCCCAGCATTTT | CASSLGGLYSNQPQHF
few | TRBJ1-4 | NA | TRBV2 | TGTGCCAGCAGGCGAGTGGGAGCTGCAACTAATGAAAAACTGTTTTTT | CASRRVGAATNEKLFF
NA | TRBJ2-3 | TRBD1 | TRBV2 | TGTGCCAGCAGTGCCGACAGGGGGCATGCAGATACGCAGTATTTT | CASSADRGHADTQYF
NA | TRBJ1-6 | NA | TRBV5-6 | TGTGCCAGCAGCTCCTACCAGACTCCCCACCTACCCCTCCACTTT | CASSSYQTPHLPLHF
NA | TRBJ1-1 | TRBD1 | TRBV5-1 | TGCGCCAGCAGCTATGGACAGGTGGGGAACACTGAAGCTTTCTTT | CASSYGQVGNTEAFF
medium-sized | TRBJ2-1 | TRBD2 | TRBV6-1 | TGTGCCTCCTCCGTTGGAGCGGGGGCATACAATGAGCAGTTCTTC | CASSVGAGAYNEQFF
once | TRBJ2-2 | NA | TRBV4-1 | TGCGCCAGCAGCCCTTACCATGGGGACTTGACCGGGGAGCTGTTTTTT | CASSPYHGDLTGELFF
NA | TRBJ2-3 | TRBD2 | TRBV2 | TGTGCCAGCAGTCCACCGCTGGGGGGGGGCACAGATACGCAGTATTTT | CASSPPLGGGTDTQYF
once | TRBJ1-4 | TRBD1 | TRBV19 | TGTGCCAGTATCGCCCGGACAGGGGGATTTAATGAAAAACTGTTTTTT | CASIARTGGFNEKLFF
few | TRBJ1-3 | NA | TRBV9 | TGTGCCAGCAGCGTAGGGACAGCAAACACCATATATTTT | CASSVGTANTIYF
NA | TRBJ2-7 | NA | TRBV2 | TGTGCCAGCAGAGTTGACTTTACTCTTTCCTACGAGCAGTACTTC | CASRVDFTLSYEQYF
NA | TRBJ1-5 | TRBD1 | TRBV27 | TGTGCCAGCAGTTTCCGACAGGGAGGCAATCAGCCCCAGCATTTT | CASSFRQGGNQPQHF
few | TRBJ2-3 | NA | TRBV11-1 | TGTGCCAGCAGCTTAGGGCAGGTCGGCACAGATACGCAGTATTTT | CASSLGQVGTDTQYF
NA | TRBJ2-7 | NA | TRBV5-1 | TGCGCCAGCAGCTTGGCGGGTCGCTCCTACGAGCAGTACTTC | CASSLAGRSYEQYF
NA | TRBJ1-3 | NA | TRBV14 | TGTGCCAGCAGCCAGCAACTTCACTCTGGAGACACCATATATTTT | CASSQQLHSGDTIYF
NA | TRBJ2-4 | TRBD1 | TRBV5-5 | TGTGCCAGCAGCTTGCAGGGGGCAGTCAAAAACATTCAGTACTTC | CASSLQGAVKNIQYF
NA | TRBJ1-1 | NA | TRBV28 | TGTGCCAGCAGTACACCGAACACTGAAGCTTTCTTT | CASSTPNTEAFF
NA | TRBJ2-5 | TRBD2 | TRBV6-5 | TGTGCCAGCAGGACCGACAGGCAGCGGGGGGAGACCCAGTACTTC | CASRTDRQRGETQYF
NA | TRBJ1-3 | NA | TRBV7-2 | TGTGCCAGCAGCTTAGCCGGCAGGGTTAGTAACACCATATATTTT | CASSLAGRVSNTIYF
NA | TRBJ1-1 | TRBD1 | TRBV5-1 | TGCGCCAGCAGCTTGGCGGCAGGGGGAAACACTGAAGCTTTCTTT | CASSLAAGGNTEAFF
few | TRBJ1-1 | NA | TRBV7-3 | TGTGCCAGCAGCCTAAGCGGGGTGACTGAAGCTTTCTTT | CASSLSGVTEAFF
NA | TRBJ2-1 | TRBD2 | TRBV6-6 | TGTGCCAGCACCGTTCGAACTAGCGGGGGAAACAATGAGCAGTTCTTC | CASTVRTSGGNNEQFF
NA | TRBJ2-2 | TRBD2 | TRBV5-4 | TGTGCCAGCAGCTTGGGTGGGACTAGCCTCTCCGGGGAGCTGTTTTTT | CASSLGGTSLSGELFF
few | TRBJ2-7 | TRBD1 | TRBV7-9 | TGTGCCAGCAGCATCCCCGGGACAGAGTACGAGCAGTACTTC | CASSIPGTEYEQYF
NA | TRBJ1-2 | NA | TRBV18 | TGTGCCAGCTCACCACCGGGCAGGGCCTATGGCTACACCTTC | CASSPPGRAYGYTF
NA | TRBJ1-2 | NA | TRBV5-4 | TGTGCCAGCAGTCAGGTCGGGGCAGGGGACTATGGCTACACCTTC | CASSQVGAGDYGYTF
NA | TRBJ1-6 | NA | TRBV19 | TGTGCCAGTACGGACAGCGAGAATTCACCCCTCCACTTT | CASTDSENSPLHF
few | TRBJ1-6 | NA | TRBV2 | TGTGCCAGCAGTGAGGGGCAGTGGAATTCACCCCTCCACTTT | CASSEGQWNSPLHF
NA | TRBJ2-5 | NA | TRBV20-1 | TGCAGTGCTAGAGGGGCCGAGACCCAGTACTTC | CSARGAETQYF
NA | TRBJ1-2 | NA | TRBV19 | TGTGCCAGTAAAAGTCAGGGGTCTTGGGGCTACACCTTC | CASKSQGSWGYTF
NA | TRBJ2-1 | NA | TRBV6-1 | TGTGCCAGCAGTGAAGGAGGGGGGGAGTGGGAGCAGTTCTTC | CASSEGGGEWEQFF
NA | TRBJ2-7 | NA | TRBV7-6 | TGTGCCAGCAGCTCGGGTCTAAGGTCCTACGAGCAGTACTTC | CASSSGLRSYEQYF
NA | TRBJ1-3 | NA | TRBV11-2 | TGTGCCAGCAGTTACGGACAGAAGTCTGGAAACACCATATATTTT | CASSYGQKSGNTIYF